These 8 T cell receptor beta chains share one sample of origin, sequenced in a study of OX40 agonist ivuxolimab in advanced cancers. TCRdb keeps only in-frame clones here, not all; method: immunoSEQ multiplex PCR. The data contain about 69,000 clones, roughly 80% of them singletons. The sequenced sample was CD4+ or CD8+ T cells sorted from blood, obtained in a trial of the OX40 agonist ivuxolimab. These receptors were obtained from an adult with an advanced solid tumor such as melanoma, head and neck, liver or kidney cancer.

The gene calls are TRBV2 and TRBJ1-5; 8 bases agree with TRBD1. The CDR3 has 17 residues. Trimming took 5 bases from V and 0 from J; bases not matched to a gene: 9. CDR1 and CDR2 (germline): SNHLY, FYNNEI. CDR3 loop: CASSQGGQVYSNQPQHF. In DNA, the CDR3 is TGTGCCAGCAGTCAGGGGGGACAGGTTTATAGCAATCAGCCCCAGCATTTT.

This chain joins TRBV10-3 and TRBJ1-2, with unresolved D. This CDR3 comprises 13 residues. Deletions cut 2 bases from V and 2 bases from J, with 6 bases between. Germline V lookup: CDR1 ENHRY, CDR2 SYGVKD. The CDR3 sequence: CAISEPGNYGYTF. CDR3 nucleotides: TGTGCCATCAGTGAGCCAGGCAACTATGGCTACACCTTC.

Only a few counts were recorded for this clone. This chain joins TRBV20-1 and TRBJ1-2, with a weak D call TRBD1 (5 bases). Trimming removed 6 bases at V and 5 bases at J, with 10 bases between. CDR3 length: 11 amino acids. Germline V CDR1 and CDR2: DFQATT, SNEGSKA (reference sequence). The CDR3 region is CSAQGLYGYTF. The CDR3 DNA reads as TGCAGTGCGCAGGGACTGTATGGCTACACCTTC.

This clone was counted once. This rearrangement joins TRBV29-1 to TRBJ2-5; 9 positions agree with TRBD2. Looked up from germline, CDR1 is SQVTM and CDR2 is ANQGSEA. The CDR3 length is 15 residues. After removal of 4 bases from V and 3 bases from J, the junction contained 9 bases not matched to a gene. CDR3 loop: CSVVSVAGVKETQYF. The CDR3 DNA reads TGCAGCGTTGTGTCGGTAGCGGGGGTAAAAGAGACCCAGTACTTC.

This rearrangement joins TRBV2 to TRBJ1-2, with 10 bases that match TRBD1. Germline V gene lookup returns CDR1 SNHLY and CDR2 FYNNEI. This CDR3 comprises 14 residues. The V gene end was trimmed by 4 bases and the J gene end by 7 bases; junction bases not matched to a gene: 6. The CDR3 bases are TGTGCCAGCAGTGTCGACAGGGGGCAACTTGGCTACACCTTC. Translation: CASSVDRGQLGYTF.

The rearrangement joins TRBV6-5 to TRBJ2-2; 9 positions match TRBD1. Germline CDR1 and CDR2: MNHEY and SVGAGI. Germline trimming cut 0 bases from V and 6 bases from J; bases unmatched to any gene: 2. The length of the CDR3 is 15 residues. The CDR3 DNA reads TGTGCCAGCAGTTACTCCGGGACAGGGTCCGGGGAGCTGTTTTTT. It specifies CASSYSGTGSGELFF.

Remarks on this clone: Germline is not matched at one junction end, which may reflect a read error. The gene calls are TRBV2 and TRBJ2-3; D is ambiguous. CDR3 length: 8 residues. Looked up from germline, CDR1 is SNHLY and CDR2 is FYNNEI. CDR3 amino acids: CASSRTNF. The CDR3 region has the DNA TGTGCCAGTTCCCGGACGAATTTT.

The chain joins TRBV6-1 to TRBJ2-5, with D perhaps TRBD1 or TRBD2 (5 bases each). Trimming removed 4 bases at V and 0 bases at J, with 15 bases between. CDR1 is MNHNS and CDR2 is SASEGT in the germline V gene. The length of the CDR3 is 16 residues. CDR3 sequence (DNA): TGTGCCAGCAGTGGCCGGGACCGACGGTACCAAGAGACCCAGTACTTC. Translation gives CASSGRDRRYQETQYF.